These 14 T cell receptor beta chains were all obtained from the same sample, sequenced in a study of blood T cell repertoires in COVID-19. This table comes from immunoSEQ multiplex PCR, and its TCRdb copy is limited to in-frame clones, with some not included. Here the sample spans 200,000 to 250,000 clones, around 80% being singletons. Input material: peripheral blood. The receptors here all came from an elderly woman with acute or convalescent COVID-19.

The chain carries TRBV10-3 and TRBJ1-1, with 7 nucleotides matching TRBD1. With 3 bases clipped from V and 10 bases from J, the junction kept 5 bases outside the gene matches. CDR1 is ENHRY and CDR2 is SYGVKD in the germline V gene. This CDR3 is built from 12 residues. As DNA, the CDR3 is TGTGCCATCAGTGATGACAGGGTGGGAGCTTTCTTT. This gives the protein CAISDDRVGAFF.

This clone was counted only a few times. The chain links TRBV4-1 to TRBJ2-1; maybe TRBD2 (5 bases). The CDR3 covers 15 residues. V gave up 2 bases and J gave up 2 bases, with 10 bases separating them. Germline V gives CDR1 MGHRA, CDR2 YSYEKL. CDR3 nucleotide sequence: TGCGCCAGCAGCCAAATGGGAGTAGCCTACAATGAGCAGTTCTTC. Translating it yields CASSQMGVAYNEQFF.

As for this clone: At the DNA level, this CDR3 is encoded by other sequences in the same sample as well. This sequence joins TRBV7-2 and TRBJ1-1, with no clear D. CDR3 size: 13 residues. V shed 4 bases and J shed 1 base, with 7 bases lying between them. CDR1 and CDR2 from the germline V gene are SGHTA and FQGNSA. In DNA, the CDR3 is TGTGCCAGCAGCTCCGTGAGGAACACTGAAGCTTTCTTT. It yields the protein CASSSVRNTEAFF.

This chain joins TRBV30 and TRBJ1-2, with TRBD1 matching over 10 bases. The CDR3 is 14 residues long. CDR1 and CDR2 (germline): GTSNPN, SVGIG (reference sequence). In nucleotides, the CDR3 is TGTGCGAACCGGGACAGGGGTAGCAACTATGGCTACACCTTC. Its protein product is CANRDRGSNYGYTF.

The chain has TRBV4-3 and TRBJ1-5, with a possible D match to TRBD1 (5 bases). The V gene's germline CDR1 is LGHNA and CDR2 YSLEER. The CDR3 has 17 amino acids. V lost 0 bases to trimming and J lost 3 bases, with 15 bases between them. The CDR3 sequence: CASSQDFGGSSNQPQHF. The DNA of the CDR3 is TGCGCCAGCAGCCAAGATTTCGGGGGGAGCTCCAATCAGCCCCAGCATTTT.

The V and J genes are TRBV10-3 and TRBJ2-1; 11 nucleotides match TRBD2. Trimming cost V 10 bases and J 0 bases; bases outside gene matches: 11. The CDR3 totals 17 residues. Germline CDR1 and CDR2: ENHRY and SYGVKD. CDR3 sequence: CATRAGTSGSSYNEQFF. Here the CDR3 DNA reads TGTGCCACCCGTGCCGGGACTAGCGGATCCTCCTACAATGAGCAGTTCTTC.

The chain links TRBV18 to TRBJ2-7; 9 nucleotides line up with TRBD1. The CDR3 contains 15 residues. The trim removed 3 bases at V and 5 bases at J, leaving 8 bases unmatched. Germline V gene data show CDR1 as KGHSH and CDR2 as LQKENI. CDR3 sequence (DNA): TGTGCCAGCTCACCTTTTAAGACAGGGGGTGACGAGCAGTACTTC. Amino acid sequence: CASSPFKTGGDEQYF.

The chain links TRBV7-2 to TRBJ2-7; no definite D call. In germline, CDR1 is SGHTA, CDR2 FQGNSA. The CDR3 covers 18 residues. V was pared by 7 bases and J by 5 bases, with 30 bases between. The CDR3 protein is CASNTPRETLTTTHEQYF. In DNA form, the CDR3 reads TGTGCCAGCAACACCCCTAGAGAGACCCTGACGACGACCCACGAGCAGTACTTC.

The chain has TRBV27 and TRBJ2-1; TRBD1 might be the D (6 bases). CDR3 length: 12 amino acids. V lost 5 bases, J lost 7 bases, and 9 bases lay in between. Germline CDR1 MNHEY, CDR2 SMNVEV (reference sequence). The chain's CDR3 is CASSPQGNEQFF. CDR3 nucleotide sequence: TGTGCCAGCAGTCCTCAGGGGAATGAGCAGTTCTTC.

The rearrangement uses TRBV4-3 and TRBJ1-5, with TRBD1 matching over 8 bases. The length of the CDR3 is 16 residues. Germline trimming cut 5 bases from V and 7 bases from J; bases unmatched to any gene: 13. Germline-derived CDR1 and CDR2 are LGHNA and YSLEER. CDR3 DNA sequence: TGCGCCAGCAGCAAAGGGCCCGGACAGGGCCAACAGCCCCAGCATTTT. It encodes CASSKGPGQGQQPQHF.

This clone was recorded only once. As DNA, the CDR3 is TGTGCCAGCAGCGCATTCCTAGCGGGGCGGGCAGATACGCAGTATTTT. As protein: CASSAFLAGRADTQYF. The chain combines TRBV7-2 with TRBJ2-3, with 9 nucleotides matching TRBD2. The germline V gene encodes CDR1 SGHTA and CDR2 FQGNSA. This CDR3 spans 16 amino acids. V trimming: 5 bases; J trimming: 4 bases; junction bases outside the gene matches: 10. The whole variable domain, remainder taken from reference TRBV7-2 and TRBJ2-3, is GAGVSQSPSNKVTEKGKDVELRCDPISGHTALYWYRQSLGQGLEFLIYFQGNSAPDKSGLPSDRFSAERTGGSVSTLTIQRTQQEDSAVYLCASSAFLAGRADTQYFGPGTRLTVL.

V gene TRBV9 combines with J gene TRBJ1-1, with 7 nucleotides matching TRBD1. In germline, CDR1 is SGDLS, CDR2 YYNGEE. CDR3 length: 18 amino acids. With V trimmed by 3 bases and J by 0 bases, 14 bases remained unmatched. CDR3 coding DNA: TGTGCCAGCAGCGGGAGGGTCGGACAGGTACCATTGAACACTGAAGCTTTCTTT. This gives the protein CASSGRVGQVPLNTEAFF.

The rearrangement uses TRBV5-1 and TRBJ2-5, with D maybe TRBD2 (6 bases). This CDR3 has 14 residues. The V gene's germline CDR1 is SGHRS and CDR2 YFSETQ. V lost 7 bases and J lost 5, with 18 bases in between. The CDR3 nucleotides are TGCGCCAGCCAGCTTGGGGGGAGCGGGGAGACCCAGTACTTC. It is translated as CASQLGGSGETQYF.

This clone was counted once. The rearrangement uses TRBV10-3 and TRBJ2-7; TRBD2 matches at 8 bases. CDR1 ENHRY and CDR2 SYGVKD come from the germline V gene. This CDR3 region has 14 residues. V was clipped by 0 bases and J by 3 bases; unmatched bases: 1. CDR3 sequence: CAISESSGGYEQYF. CDR3 nucleotide sequence: TGTGCCATCAGTGAGTCAAGCGGGGGCTACGAGCAGTACTTC.